Listed below are T cell receptor beta chains from one sample, sequenced in a study of blood T cells in healthy people across ages. Each CDR3 protein gets one entry after TCRdb re-called the 5' RACE reads with MiXCR. The profile shows around 650,000 distinct CDR3 sequences, roughly 32% of them singletons. Specimen: blood. Every receptor here comes from a woman of 80 years or more in good health. Each CDR3 is given with its conserved first and last residue. The order of the fields is V gene, J gene, CDR3 protein.

V gene: TRBV21-1
J gene: TRBJ2-7
CDR3 protein: CASSTQGGGTTYEQYF

V gene: TRBV20-1
J gene: TRBJ2-7
CDR3 protein: CSATSSGRPIEQYF

V gene: TRBV10-3
J gene: TRBJ2-7
CDR3 protein: CAISDRDREAYEQYF

V gene: TRBV18
J gene: TRBJ2-7
CDR3 protein: CASSPSAGGSYEQYF

V gene: TRBV4-3
J gene: TRBJ2-3
CDR3 protein: CASSRRTSGTRDTQYF

V gene: TRBV18
J gene: TRBJ1-2
CDR3 protein: CASSTTGGADYGYTF

V gene: TRBV9
J gene: TRBJ2-1
CDR3 protein: CASTGGLAGGEQFF

V gene: TRBV4-2
J gene: TRBJ2-1
CDR3 protein: CASSRNVGGDYNEQFF

V gene: TRBV6-6
J gene: TRBJ2-7
CDR3 protein: CASNWTGVAYEQYF

V gene: TRBV24-1
J gene: TRBJ2-4
CDR3 protein: CATNNPMRTENTQYF

V gene: TRBV7-2
J gene: TRBJ1-5
CDR3 protein: CASSLVTGGGQPQHF

V gene: TRBV18
J gene: TRBJ1-2
CDR3 protein: CASSDRQVYGYTF

V gene: TRBV10-3
J gene: TRBJ2-7
CDR3 protein: CAGSGLGYEQYF

V gene: TRBV5-1
J gene: TRBJ2-7
CDR3 protein: CASSSDSPIDEQYF

V gene: TRBV29-1
J gene: TRBJ2-3
CDR3 protein: CSVVGLAGGMTDTQYF

V gene: TRBV7-9
J gene: TRBJ2-7
CDR3 protein: CASSPTAATIPHEQYF

V gene: TRBV3-1
J gene: TRBJ2-7
CDR3 protein: CASSHQLADSYEQYF

V gene: TRBV9
J gene: TRBJ2-1
CDR3 protein: CASSGVAGAPSNEQFF

V gene: TRBV11-1
J gene: TRBJ2-2
CDR3 protein: CASSPRRERELFF

V gene: TRBV4-2
J gene: TRBJ2-1
CDR3 protein: CASSQVAGGVSGEQFF

V gene: TRBV6-1
J gene: TRBJ2-3
CDR3 protein: CASSDSPYSTDTQYF

V gene: TRBV7-9
J gene: TRBJ1-2
CDR3 protein: CASSLAVGNSKYYTF

V gene: TRBV12-3/TRBV12-4
J gene: TRBJ2-3
CDR3 protein: CASRVIADTQYF